The clone carrying this T cell receptor (beta chain) was recorded at least ten times. Antigen unknown. The CDR3 is 11 residues long. V lost 2 bases and J 2 bases, leaving 3 bases between the germline ends. Germline CDR1 reads DFQATT; CDR2 reads SNEGSKA (reference sequence). The data were obtained in a study of regulatory T cells in long-lasting Graves disease. General study results and limits: There were preferences for TRBV28, TRBJ1-2 and TRBJ2-5 in persistent disease.

Time point described: newly diagnosed GD, antithyroid drugs for less than 3 months. PBMC-derived RNA was used for the TCR library. Construction of TCR beta libraries relied on iRepertoire HTBI primers and on Arm-PCR targeting CDR3 regions. Using its own MiXCR run on the multiplex PCR reads, TCRdb lists one record per CDR3 protein. The table shows 450,000 to 600,000 distinct CDR3 sequences, with roughly 13% occurring only once. Another study also made use of these data, one on T cells in Graves' hyperthyroidism and ophthalmopathy. Per that paper: The HTBI primer set drove a first-round RT-PCR of the TCR CDR3. For ophthalmopathy, model prediction preceded onset by a median about 6 months.

This clonotype was obtained from a man aged 25 to 40 with Graves disease. V gene TRBV20-1 combines with J gene TRBJ1-2; no reliable D call. Sequenced here: peripheral blood mononuclear cells (PBMCs), sampled at new diagnosis, from a patient treated with antithyroid drugs. In nucleotides, the CDR3 is TGCAGTGCTAGACGAAACTATGGCTACACCTTC. As protein: CSARRNYGYTF.